Included here is one TCR beta chain sequence, with context. The antigen is unknown. This record comes from a study of cytomegalovirus exposure and HLA in healthy donors. For the study at large: Ancestry clustering placed around 80% of some 400 genotyped donors in the Caucasian-associated cluster.

General observations from the study: In presence/absence analyses, roughly uniform sequencing depth across donors was assumed. It was in a later analysis that TCR association rates were seen to vary by HLA locus, highest for DRB1 and lowest for HLA-C.

Germline V gives CDR1 ENHRY, CDR2 SYGVKD. The germline V and J ends were trimmed by 0 bases and 0 bases, with 11 bases remaining between them. This CDR3 spans 16 amino acids. PCR involved 60 Vbeta and 13 Jbeta primers. The repertoire was sequenced with immunoSEQ multiplex PCR; TCRdb's copy has only in-frame clones and lacks some. The data contain approximately 190,000 clones, over 70% of them singletons. The rearrangement joins TRBV10-3 to TRBJ1-1; no firm D call. Sequencing was done on a sample of PBMCs. The receptor was derived from a man aged 50-60 years in good health and CMV-seronegative. In DNA, the CDR3 is TGTGCCATCAGTGAGTCGTACTCTCTCATGAACACTGAAGCTTTCTTT. Amino acids: CAISESYSLMNTEAFF.